This is a list of T cell receptor beta chains from one sample in a study of cytomegalovirus exposure and HLA in healthy donors. Assay: immunoSEQ multiplex PCR; the TCRdb copy retains only in-frame clones and omits some. The sample lists approximately 170,000 clones, more than 80% occurring once. The sequenced sample consisted of PBMCs. The receptors were sampled from a male donor in good health and CMV-seronegative. CDR3s include the opening cysteine and the closing phenylalanine or tryptophan. A D gene is named only where the DNA matches it firmly. Size is stated for part of the rows, as once, few or many counts, or as a class when the clone is expanded.

cdr3_nt	cdr3_aa	d_call	clone_size	v_call	j_call
TGTGCCAGTCGTCGAGCAGGGGGCGCCACTGAAGCTTTCTTT	CASRRAGGATEAFF	TRBD1	.	TRBV19	TRBJ1-1
TGTGCCAGCAGCTTGGCGAGCACCAATCAGCCCCAGCATTTT	CASSLASTNQPQHF	.	.	TRBV5-5	TRBJ1-5
TGTGCCAGCAGCCCGAGAGCCAGGGGTAATGAGCAGTTCTTC	CASSPRARGNEQFF	.	.	TRBV7-9	TRBJ2-1
TGTGCCTGGAGTCACAGGGGTTTACAGCCCCAGCATTTT	CAWSHRGLQPQHF	TRBD1	few	TRBV30	TRBJ1-5
TGTGCTAGCAGCTTAGGTGTCTCTAGCGGACAAGAGACCCAGTACTTC	CASSLGVSSGQETQYF	TRBD2	few	TRBV7-7	TRBJ2-5
TGTGCCAGTAGTACCTCTGCGGGAGGGCTCGGTAAGCAGTACTTC	CASSTSAGGLGKQYF	TRBD2	.	TRBV19	TRBJ2-7
TGTGCCAGCAGTTACCGGACTAGCGGGAGTTCCGAGCAGTACTTC	CASSYRTSGSSEQYF	TRBD2	.	TRBV6-5	TRBJ2-7
TGTGCCAGCAGCGCCCGGGACAGGGTCCGCCACGAGCAGTACTTC	CASSARDRVRHEQYF	TRBD1	once	TRBV14	TRBJ2-7
TGTGCCAGCAGCTTAGGCGGGGGTGAAGCTTTCTTT	CASSLGGGEAFF	.	.	TRBV7-9	TRBJ1-1
TGTGCCAGCAGCTCGTTTACCTCTCGGACAGGGAGTTACGAGCAGTACTTC	CASSSFTSRTGSYEQYF	TRBD1	.	TRBV11-2	TRBJ2-7
TGTGCCAGCAGCATAACTTTAAGACAGGAGACCTTC	CASSITLRQETF	.	.	TRBV5-4	TRBJ1-2
TGCGCCAGCAGCCCAATGCCGGGACTAGCGGGGAATGAGCAGTTCTTC	CASSPMPGLAGNEQFF	TRBD2	.	TRBV5-1	TRBJ2-1
TGTGCCAGTAGCGACAGGGCGAACACTGAAGCTTTCTTT	CASSDRANTEAFF	TRBD1	.	TRBV19	TRBJ1-1
TGTGCCAGCAACCAATTTGGGGGGGACACCGGGGAGCTGTTTTTT	CASNQFGGDTGELFF	TRBD2	few	TRBV6-5	TRBJ2-2
TGTGCCATCAGTGAGTCGGGGCAGGGGTACACCGGGGAGCTGTTTTTT	CAISESGQGYTGELFF	.	.	TRBV10-3	TRBJ2-2
TGTGCCAGTTCAAGCGGGGGAGAGGGCAATGAGCAGTTCTTC	CASSSGGEGNEQFF	TRBD2	few	TRBV6-4	TRBJ2-1
TGCAGTGCAGGACAGGGGCTTGGCTACACCTTC	CSAGQGLGYTF	TRBD1	.	TRBV20-1	TRBJ1-2
TGTGCCAGCAGCCTAGCCCCCAGGGGAGATACGCAGTATTTT	CASSLAPRGDTQYF	.	.	TRBV27	TRBJ2-3
TGTGCCAGCAGCTTCCTCCTCGGACAGGGACGAGAGCGAAACACCATATATTTT	CASSFLLGQGRERNTIYF	TRBD1	.	TRBV5-4	TRBJ1-3
TGTGCCAGCAGCCATTGGACAGCCACCCTCAGTAACACTGAAGCTTTCTTT	CASSHWTATLSNTEAFF	.	.	TRBV4-2	TRBJ1-1
TGCGCCAGCAGCCAAGATTTAACCAGTGGCAGGAGGATGGCCGGCAATGAGCAGTTCTTC	CASSQDLTSGRRMAGNEQFF	.	.	TRBV4-3	TRBJ2-1
TGTGCCAGCAGCGCGGACAGGGAAAGCCAGCCCCAGCATTTT	CASSADRESQPQHF	TRBD1	few	TRBV14	TRBJ1-5
TGTGCCAGCAGCGTAAGGACAGGGGGCTCCTACAATGAGCAGTTCTTC	CASSVRTGGSYNEQFF	TRBD1	.	TRBV9	TRBJ2-1
TGTGCCCGAGGGCCCCCCTACGAGCAGTACTTC	CARGPPYEQYF	.	.	TRBV30	TRBJ2-7
TGTGCCAGCAGCCAAGACCGACTAGCGGGAGGGAACACAGATACGCAGTATTTT	CASSQDRLAGGNTDTQYF	TRBD2	once	TRBV4-2	TRBJ2-3
TGTGCCAGCAGTTTGACTAGCGGGGTCCTCGATACGCAGTATTTT	CASSLTSGVLDTQYF	TRBD2	.	TRBV28	TRBJ2-3
TGTGCCAGCAGGGGAACCGGGACATGGAACACTGAAGCTTTCTTT	CASRGTGTWNTEAFF	.	few	TRBV2	TRBJ1-1
TGTGCCAGCAGTTTATCAGGGACTAGCGGGGCGGGGGGAAATGAGCAGTTCTTC	CASSLSGTSGAGGNEQFF	TRBD2	.	TRBV27	TRBJ2-1
TGTGCCAGCAGCGTAGAATGGCAGGGGACCTACGAGCAGTACTTC	CASSVEWQGTYEQYF	.	.	TRBV9	TRBJ2-7
TGTGCCAGCAGCTTGTTTGACGGGTACTCCTACGAGCAGTACTTC	CASSLFDGYSYEQYF	.	.	TRBV5-4	TRBJ2-7
TGCGCCAGCAGCTCAGATACTAGACAGGGGAGGGACACCGGGGAGCTGTTTTTT	CASSSDTRQGRDTGELFF	.	.	TRBV4-3	TRBJ2-2
TGTGCCAGCAGTGGCTCCGGGGGGGGTACGGTCTCCTACGAGCAGTACTTC	CASSGSGGGTVSYEQYF	TRBD2	.	TRBV6-1	TRBJ2-7
TGTGCCAGCAGTTACTCCGGGGAAGGCGATTCACCCCTCCACTTT	CASSYSGEGDSPLHF	.	.	TRBV6-6	TRBJ1-6
TGTGCCAGCAGCTCTAGCGGGAGCACAGAGACCCAGTACTTC	CASSSSGSTETQYF	TRBD2	.	TRBV7-9	TRBJ2-5
TGTGCCAGCAGCTTGCCGGGACTAGCGGGAGGGTCAGATACGCAGTATTTT	CASSLPGLAGGSDTQYF	TRBD2	few	TRBV5-4	TRBJ2-3
TGTGCCTGGAGTATTGGGGAGGACTATGGCTACACCTTC	CAWSIGEDYGYTF	.	once	TRBV30	TRBJ1-2
TGTGCCAGCAGCTTGTACCTAGCGGGATATAATGAGCAGTTCTTC	CASSLYLAGYNEQFF	TRBD2	.	TRBV7-9	TRBJ2-1
TGTGCCAGCAACCTATTCCGGGACAGGGAGGAAAAACTGTTTTTT	CASNLFRDREEKLFF	TRBD1	.	TRBV2	TRBJ1-4
TGTGCCAGCTCCTCGCAAAGCGGCAGCAATCAGCCCCAGCATTTT	CASSSQSGSNQPQHF	.	.	TRBV9	TRBJ1-5
TGTGCCAGCAGCCCCACACAGGGAAACACTGAAGCTTTCTTT	CASSPTQGNTEAFF	.	few	TRBV27	TRBJ1-1
TGTGCCATCAGGACGGAGGATCATCAGACAGATACGCAGTATTTT	CAIRTEDHQTDTQYF	.	.	TRBV10-3	TRBJ2-3
TGTGCCAGCCGGGTGGACAGGGGTCGCACCGGGGAGCTGTTTTTT	CASRVDRGRTGELFF	TRBD1	once	TRBV2	TRBJ2-2
TGTGCCAGCAGTTTACTACTATCGAACACCGGGGAGCTGTTTTTT	CASSLLLSNTGELFF	.	.	TRBV27	TRBJ2-2
TGTGCCAGCATCCACAGCCTGAATTCACCCCTCCACTTT	CASIHSLNSPLHF	.	.	TRBV6-6	TRBJ1-6
TGTGCCAGCAGCTTATCTGGACAGGGAAGGACTGAAGCTTTCTTT	CASSLSGQGRTEAFF	TRBD1	.	TRBV7-9	TRBJ1-1
TGTGCCTGGAGGCCGGGACTAGCGGGGAGCGAGCAGTACTTC	CAWRPGLAGSEQYF	TRBD2	.	TRBV30	TRBJ2-7
TGCAGCGTTGAAGTGGAAGCGGGTGTCTCCTACGAGCAGTACTTC	CSVEVEAGVSYEQYF	.	.	TRBV29-1	TRBJ2-7
TGTGCCAGCAGTGGTACAGGGATCTATGGCTACACCTTC	CASSGTGIYGYTF	.	.	TRBV6-1	TRBJ1-2
TGCAGCGTTGATGGTGGACTAGCGACCTACAATGAGCAGTTCTTC	CSVDGGLATYNEQFF	TRBD2	.	TRBV29-1	TRBJ2-1
TGTGCCAGCAGTGAGACCGCTTTTCAGGGTCAGCCCCAGCATTTT	CASSETAFQGQPQHF	.	.	TRBV6-1	TRBJ1-5
TGTGCCATCAGTGAGTCAGCAAGCTATGGCTACACCTTC	CAISESASYGYTF	.	.	TRBV10-3	TRBJ1-2
TGTGCCAGCAGCGCAGAGGGGGCTGCTAATGAAAAACTGTTTTTT	CASSAEGAANEKLFF	TRBD1	few	TRBV6-1	TRBJ1-4
TGTGCCAGCAGTTACGTACAGGGATATGGCACTGAAGCTTTCTTT	CASSYVQGYGTEAFF	.	.	TRBV6-5	TRBJ1-1
TGTGCCAGCAGCTTAGTTACGGGGGGGCGTGATACGCAGTATTTT	CASSLVTGGRDTQYF	TRBD2	.	TRBV11-2	TRBJ2-3
TGTTCCAGCAGCCCGGCAGGGTATGACTATGGCTACACCTTC	CSSSPAGYDYGYTF	.	.	TRBV7-9	TRBJ1-2